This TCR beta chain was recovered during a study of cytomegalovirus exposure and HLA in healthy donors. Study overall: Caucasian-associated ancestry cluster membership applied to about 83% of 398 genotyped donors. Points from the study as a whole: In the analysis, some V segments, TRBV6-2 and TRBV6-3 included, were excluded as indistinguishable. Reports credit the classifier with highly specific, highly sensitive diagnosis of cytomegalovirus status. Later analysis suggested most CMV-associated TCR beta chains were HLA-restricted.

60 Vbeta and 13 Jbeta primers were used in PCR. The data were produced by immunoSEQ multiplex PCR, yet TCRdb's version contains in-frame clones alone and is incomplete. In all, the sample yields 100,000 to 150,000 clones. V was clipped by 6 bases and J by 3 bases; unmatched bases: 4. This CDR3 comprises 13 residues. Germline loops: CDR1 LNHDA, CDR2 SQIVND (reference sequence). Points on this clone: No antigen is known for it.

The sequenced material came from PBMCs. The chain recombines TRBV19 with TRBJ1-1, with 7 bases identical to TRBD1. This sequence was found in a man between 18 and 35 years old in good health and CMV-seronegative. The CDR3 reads CASSPTGDTEAFF. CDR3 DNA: TGTGCCAGTAGCCCAACAGGGGACACTGAAGCTTTCTTT.